These 17 T cell receptor beta chains originate from one sample sequenced in a study of technical replicates of blood from four donors. Profiled with immunoSEQ multiplex PCR; TCRdb holds only in-frame clones, not every one. Of about 87,000 clones listed, 95% are singletons. Sequencing was done on a sample of T cells isolated from PBMCs. All receptors come from a human donor in good health.

This chain connects TRBV11-3 to TRBJ2-3, with a weak D call TRBD2 (6 bases). CDR1 is SGHNT and CDR2 is YENEEA in the germline V gene. V gave up 0 bases and J gave up 3 bases, with 10 bases separating them. This CDR3 region has 15 residues. The CDR3 sequence: CASSLEGLSTDTQYF. The DNA of the CDR3 is TGTGCCAGCAGCTTAGAGGGACTGTCAACAGATACGCAGTATTTT.

The chain employs TRBV15 and TRBJ2-1; D remains unclear. There are 14 residues in the CDR3. The V end lost 8 bases, the J end lost 8 bases, and 19 bases lay between the germline ends. Germline V gives CDR1 LNHNV, CDR2 YYDKDF (reference sequence). CDR3 residues: CATWQRSVTHEQFF. In DNA, the CDR3 is TGTGCCACCTGGCAAAGGAGTGTTACCCATGAGCAGTTCTTC.

This chain connects TRBV18 to TRBJ1-5; tentatively, D is TRBD1 (6 bases). The CDR3 has 14 amino acids. Looked up from germline, CDR1 is KGHSH and CDR2 is LQKENI. The V end lost 3 bases, the J end lost 4 bases, and 10 bases lay between the germline ends. The CDR3 reads CASSPGDTNQPQHF. The CDR3 DNA is TGTGCCAGCTCACCCGGGGACACAAATCAGCCCCAGCATTTT.

In DNA, the CDR3 is TGTGCCAGCAGTTACGCCACAGGGGACTTTCAAGAGACCCAGTACTTC. This sequence encodes CASSYATGDFQETQYF. The rearrangement uses TRBV6-6 and TRBJ2-5, with D perhaps TRBD1 (7 bases). CDR1 is MNHNY and CDR2 is SVGAGI in the germline V gene (reference sequence). The V gene lost 2 bases and the J gene lost 2 bases, with 15 bases spanning the gap. CDR3 length equals 16 residues.

This rearrangement joins TRBV7-2 to TRBJ2-7; D may be TRBD1 (6 bases). Germline-derived CDR1 and CDR2 are SGHTA and FQGNSA. V lost 6 bases to trimming and J lost 2 bases, with 11 bases between them. The CDR3 is made up of 13 amino acids. The DNA of the CDR3 is TGTGCCAGCAGGGGGGACACTCCCTACGAGCAGTACTTC. Translation: CASRGDTPYEQYF.

The rearrangement uses TRBV9 and TRBJ2-7; 7 bases agree with TRBD2. V gave up 4 bases and J gave up 1 base; unmatched junction bases: 2. The CDR3 extends over 13 amino acids. The germline CDR1 and CDR2 sequences are SGDLS and YYNGEE. In DNA, the CDR3 is TGTGCCAGCAGCCCTAGCGGATCCTACGAGCAGTACTTC. Protein sequence: CASSPSGSYEQYF. Drawing the rest from reference TRBV9 and TRBJ2-7, the complete variable domain is DSGVTQTPKHLITATGQRVTLRCSPRSGDLSVYWYQQSLDQGLQFLIQYYNGEERAKGNILERFSAQQFPDLHSELNLSSLELGDSALYFCASSPSGSYEQYFGPGTRLTVT.

The CDR3: CASSLGVLVRRTDTQYF. The CDR3 DNA follows: TGTGCCAGCAGCTTAGGGGTACTAGTTCGGCGCACAGATACGCAGTATTTT. V usage is TRBV7-8 and J usage is TRBJ2-3; D might be TRBD2 (5 bases). The CDR3 loop spans 17 amino acids. V was shortened by 1 base and J by 1 base, with 15 bases between the two germline ends. Germline CDR1 is SGHVS and CDR2 is FQNEAQ.

The chain recombines TRBV28 with TRBJ1-1; D not resolved. Germline assignment: CDR1 MDHEN and CDR2 SYDVKM. The CDR3 has 13 residues. Trimming took 7 bases from V and 1 from J, leaving 10 bases between them. This chain's CDR3 is CASKVGGNTEAFF. The CDR3 bases are TGTGCCAGCAAAGTGGGAGGGAACACTGAAGCTTTCTTT.

The chain links TRBV10-3 to TRBJ2-1, with 7 bases aligning to TRBD1. From germline, CDR1 is ENHRY and CDR2 SYGVKD. Trimming at V came to 6 bases and at J to 5 bases, leaving 7 bases not matched to a gene. The CDR3 spans 14 residues. CDR3 nucleotides: TGTGCCATCAGAACACAGGGGATCGACAATGAGCAGTTCTTC. Its translation: CAIRTQGIDNEQFF.

A word on this clone: One junction end does not reproduce the germline sequence, and a read error may be involved. The chain combines TRBV7-2 with TRBJ1-2; D might be TRBD1 (6 bases). The CDR3 loop spans 15 amino acids. Germline values: CDR1 SGHTA, CDR2 FQGNSA. CDR3 in amino acids: CASSLAGGLIYGYTF. CDR3 nucleotides: TGTGCCAGCAGCCTAGCCGGGGGGCTGATCTATGGCTACACCTTC.

CDR3 coding DNA: TGTGCCAGCAGTTTGGACAGGACGAACACTGAAGCTTTCTTT. Its translation: CASSLDRTNTEAFF. V usage is TRBV27 and J usage is TRBJ1-1; 7 nucleotides line up with TRBD1. Germline V gene data show CDR1 as MNHEY and CDR2 as SMNVEV (reference sequence). The CDR3 is 14 amino acids. After removal of 3 bases from V and 1 base from J, the junction contained 2 bases not matched to a gene.

V is TRBV25-1 and J is TRBJ2-7, with 12 positions matching TRBD1. The CDR3 covers 16 residues. V gave up 2 bases and J gave up 4 bases; unmatched junction bases: 6. Per germline, CDR1 MGHDK and CDR2 SYGVNS. Written as DNA, the CDR3 is TGTGCCAGCAGTGAACCTCCGGGACAGGGGGCGTACGAGCAGTACTTC. Translation gives CASSEPPGQGAYEQYF.

This sequence joins TRBV28 and TRBJ1-5; a possible D gene is TRBD1 (6 bases). The length of the CDR3 is 17 residues. Trimming left V 1 base short and J 7 bases short, with 20 bases between. Germline values: CDR1 MDHEN, CDR2 SYDVKM. Here the CDR3 DNA reads TGTGCCAGCAGTTTATTTAGGGGCGCAGGGGAATCACAGCCCCAGCATTTT. Amino acid sequence: CASSLFRGAGESQPQHF. Filled out from reference TRBV28 and TRBJ1-5, the complete variable domain reads DVKVTQSSRYLVKRTGEKVFLECVQDMDHENMFWYRQDPGLGLRLIYFSYDVKMKEKGDIPEGYSVSREKKERFSLILESASTNQTSMYLCASSLFRGAGESQPQHFGDGTRLSIL.

This sequence joins TRBV7-8 and TRBJ1-2, with 9 nucleotides matching TRBD1. The length of the CDR3 is 15 residues. V lost 4 bases and J lost 7; bases outside the gene matches: 10. Germline CDR1 SGHVS, CDR2 FQNEAQ. DNA of the CDR3: TGTGCCAGCAGCTCATCCGAACAGGGGGCGGTTGGCTACACCTTC. Translation gives CASSSSEQGAVGYTF.

The chain carries TRBV2 and TRBJ2-7; possibly TRBD1 for D (6 bases). The CDR3 is 15 amino acids. Between the trimmed V and J ends, which lost 3 bases and 5 bases, there was a span of 17 bases. Per the germline V gene, CDR1 is SNHLY and CDR2 is FYNNEI. Written as DNA, the CDR3 is TGTGCCAGCAGTGATTGGTCCAGGGGAGATAACGAGCAGTACTTC. It yields the protein CASSDWSRGDNEQYF.

This chain uses TRBV27 with TRBJ2-7; possible D gene TRBD2, 5 bases. CDR3 length: 17 amino acids. The germline gives CDR1 MNHEY, CDR2 SMNVEV (reference sequence). Trimming pared 2 bases from V and 0 bases from J, leaving 17 bases between. In DNA, the CDR3 is TGTGCCAGCAGTTTAAAGGGTCCCGGGGTCTTCTCCTACGAGCAGTACTTC. It yields the protein CASSLKGPGVFSYEQYF.

V and J are TRBV7-2 and TRBJ1-2; maybe TRBD1 (5 bases). The CDR3 consists of 13 residues. CDR1 is SGHTA, CDR2 FQGNSA, per germline. V was shortened by 0 bases and J by 11 bases, with 13 bases between the two germline ends. The CDR3 bases are TGTGCCAGCAGCTTAGCTCATTTTCAGGGTTACACCTTC. As protein: CASSLAHFQGYTF.